A single sample gave rise to the 23 T cell receptor beta chains below, sequenced in a study of shared clonotypes between healthy human individuals. Produced via immunoSEQ multiplex PCR; TCRdb's table is partial and in-frame only. The table includes about 530,000 clones, approximately 79% detected once. The source material was PBMCs. These receptors came from a woman in her thirties or forties in good health. Some clones in this sample may be carry-over from other donors' samples.

The V and J genes are TRBV28 and TRBJ2-5, with 8 bases identical to TRBD2. There are 16 residues in the CDR3. J was trimmed by 3 bases and V by 2 bases; bases with no gene match: 8. Germline V gene lookup returns CDR1 MDHEN and CDR2 SYDVKM. The CDR3 DNA is TGTGCCAGCAGTTTAATTGGCGGGAGGCTCGAAGAGACCCAGTACTTC. It translates to CASSLIGGRLEETQYF.

About this clone: Other DNA variants within this sample encode the same CDR3. This rearrangement joins TRBV19 to TRBJ2-7; possibly TRBD1 for D (5 bases). Germline CDR1 and CDR2: LNHDA and SQIVND (reference sequence). This CDR3 is 13 amino acids long. With 2 bases removed from V and 0 bases from J, the gap between germline ends came to 5 bases. The CDR3 is CASSIQGSYEQYF. The CDR3 DNA reads TGTGCCAGTAGTATACAGGGCTCCTACGAGCAGTACTTC.

The V call is TRBV6-6, the J call TRBJ2-2, with D perhaps TRBD1 (6 bases). This CDR3 contains 16 residues. Trimming removed 5 bases at V and 7 bases at J, with 20 bases between. The germline V gene encodes CDR1 MNHNY and CDR2 SVGAGI (reference sequence). Written as DNA, the CDR3 is TGTGCCAGCAGTCCCCTAGGGGGTAGGCGTGGCGGGGAGCTGTTTTTT. Translation: CASSPLGGRRGGELFF.

V and J are TRBV21-1 and TRBJ2-3; TRBD2, the table's D call, was not compared with the DNA. TRBV21-1 is an annotated pseudogene. This CDR3 comprises 18 residues. Written as DNA, the CDR3 is TGTGCCAGCAGCAAAGCACGGACTAGCGGGAGGGCCCCAGATACGCAGTATTTT. Encoded protein: CASSKARTSGRAPDTQYF.

About this clone itself: The likely explanation is a read error, given a far larger clone one base away. V and J are TRBV30 and TRBJ2-2, with D unclear. The length of the CDR3 is 11 residues. CDR1 GTSNPN and CDR2 SVGIG come from the germline V gene (reference sequence). CDR3 nucleotides: TGTGTCTGGAGTGTAGGCGGGGAGCTGTTTTTT. Translation gives CVWSVGGELFF. Supplemented by reference TRBV30 and TRBJ2-2, the full variable domain reads SQTIHQWPATLVQPVGSPLSLECTVEGTSNPNLYWYRQAAGRGLQLLFYSVGIGQISSEVPQNLSASRPQDRQFILSSKKLLLSDSGFYLCVWSVGGELFFGEGSRLTVL.

The chain couples TRBV28 to TRBJ2-1; TRBD1 agrees at 9 bases. The V gene end was trimmed by 5 bases and the J gene end by 2 bases; junction bases not matched to a gene: 4. Germline-derived CDR1 and CDR2 are MDHEN and SYDVKM. CDR3 length: 15 residues. The CDR3 spells CASSPGTGTYNEQFF. Here the CDR3 DNA reads TGTGCCAGCAGTCCCGGGACAGGGACCTACAATGAGCAGTTCTTC.

The rearrangement links TRBV28 to TRBJ2-1; possibly TRBD1 or TRBD2 for D (5 bases each). The ends were cut back, 9 bases at V and 5 bases at J, with 23 bases in the middle. The CDR3 runs to 16 residues. Looked up from germline, CDR1 is MDHEN and CDR2 is SYDVKM. CDR3 in DNA: TGTGCCAGTTACTCACTTCCGAGAGGGGATGACAATGAGCAGTTCTTC. Amino acids: CASYSLPRGDDNEQFF.

V is TRBV11-2 and J is TRBJ2-1; 7 positions agree with TRBD2. This CDR3 spans 14 amino acids. Germline loops: CDR1 SGHAT, CDR2 FQNNGV. V lost 3 bases and J lost 8; bases outside the gene matches: 7. CDR3 sequence reads: CASSLGVAGDEQFF. DNA of the CDR3: TGTGCCAGCAGCTTGGGAGTAGCGGGTGATGAGCAGTTCTTC.

The rearrangement links TRBV19 to TRBJ2-7; 9 nucleotides match TRBD1. Germline loops: CDR1 LNHDA, CDR2 SQIVND (reference sequence). The CDR3 loop spans 16 amino acids. V gave up 5 bases and J gave up 3 bases; unmatched junction bases: 11. This CDR3 reads CASSPVDRGALYEQYF. In DNA, the CDR3 is TGTGCCAGTAGTCCCGTGGACAGGGGCGCCCTCTACGAGCAGTACTTC. The whole variable domain, filled in from reference TRBV19 and TRBJ2-7, reads DGGITQSPKYLFRKEGQNVTLSCEQNLNHDAMYWYRQDPGQGLRLIYYSQIVNDFQKGDIAEGYSVSREKKESFPLTVTSAQKNPTAFYLCASSPVDRGALYEQYFGPGTRLTVT.

V is TRBV7-8 and J is TRBJ2-1; 7 bases are a match to TRBD1. V dropped 7 bases and J dropped 3; count of bases not matched to a gene: 9. The germline V gene encodes CDR1 SGHVS and CDR2 FQNEAQ. The CDR3 extends over 15 amino acids. CDR3 residues: CASTIVTGDYNEQFF. The CDR3 nucleotides are TGTGCCAGCACCATTGTTACAGGGGACTACAATGAGCAGTTCTTC.

The J gene is TRBJ2-1, the V gene TRBV30; 12 nucleotides agree with TRBD2. The CDR3 has 15 amino acids. V gave up 0 bases and J gave up 9 bases; unmatched junction bases: 6. Germline V gene sequence: CDR1 GTSNPN, CDR2 SVGIG (reference sequence). CDR3 nucleotide sequence: TGTGCCTGGAGTGTGACACTAGCGGGAGGTGGTGAGCAGTTCTTC. It is translated as CAWSVTLAGGGEQFF.

This clone has just a few counts. Other nucleotide sequences in the sample specify the same CDR3. In nucleotides, the CDR3 is TGTGCCTGGAGTCTGGGACAGGGAGGCCAGCCCCAGCATTTT. Protein: CAWSLGQGGQPQHF. The chain carries TRBV30 and TRBJ1-5; 9 bases map to TRBD1. The germline V gene has CDR1 GTSNPN and CDR2 SVGIG (reference sequence). The CDR3 contains 14 residues. The ends lost 2 bases at V and 7 bases at J; junction bases unmatched: 6.

The rearrangement joins TRBV7-9 to TRBJ2-2; 11 bases agree with TRBD2. Losses at the gene ends were 3 bases for V and 6 bases for J; bases not matched to a gene: 6. Germline CDR1 SEHNR, CDR2 FQNEAQ (reference sequence). The CDR3 consists of 16 residues. Here the CDR3 reads CASSFGTSGLAGELFF. The CDR3 DNA follows: TGTGCCAGCAGCTTTGGGACTAGCGGTTTGGCCGGGGAGCTGTTTTTT.

The V call is TRBV6-4, the J call TRBJ1-1, with D possibly being TRBD1 (5 bases). This CDR3 spans 14 amino acids. In germline, CDR1 is MRHNA, CDR2 SNTAGT. Trimming took 3 bases from V and 8 from J, leaving 16 bases between them. The CDR3 nucleotides are TGTGCCAGCAGTGAAGGGGAGGAGACAGCGGAAGCTTTCTTT. Its translation: CASSEGEETAEAFF.

V gene TRBV6-5 combines with J gene TRBJ1-1, with TRBD1 as a possible D gene (5 bases). Germline V CDR1 and CDR2: MNHEY, SVGAGI. The CDR3 is 13 residues long. Deletions cut 6 bases from V and 1 base from J, with 9 bases between. The DNA for the CDR3 is TGTGCCAGCAGCGCAGGGAAGAACACTGAAGCTTTCTTT. Translation gives CASSAGKNTEAFF.

CDR3: CASSPLDRATEAFF. The CDR3, as DNA: TGTGCCAGCAGCCCCCTGGACAGGGCCACTGAAGCTTTCTTT. The J gene is TRBJ1-1, the V gene TRBV9; 8 nucleotides line up with TRBD1. The length of the CDR3 is 14 residues. V trimming: 4 bases; J trimming: 4 bases; junction bases outside the gene matches: 6. Germline V CDR1 and CDR2: SGDLS, YYNGEE.

This sequence joins TRBV29-1 and TRBJ2-1, with D unresolved. The CDR3 is 12 residues long. Trimming left V 6 bases short and J 5 bases short, with 11 bases between. Germline V gene data show CDR1 as SQVTM and CDR2 as ANQGSEA. The CDR3 loop is CSVGRADNEQFF. The CDR3, as DNA: TGCAGCGTCGGCCGGGCCGACAATGAGCAGTTCTTC.

This clone was found once. This chain connects TRBV7-8 to TRBJ2-2, with 13 bases identical to TRBD2. This CDR3 spans 16 amino acids. CDR1 SGHVS and CDR2 FQNEAQ come from the germline V gene. Trimming took 3 bases from V and 6 from J; bases not matched to a gene: 4. The CDR3 region is CASSFGLAGVSGELFF. In DNA, the CDR3 is TGTGCCAGCAGCTTTGGACTAGCGGGAGTATCCGGGGAGCTGTTTTTT.

This chain uses TRBV16 with TRBJ2-7; TRBD2 might be the D (5 bases). The V end lost 4 bases, the J end lost 3 bases, and 10 bases lay between the germline ends. CDR1 KGHSY and CDR2 FQNENV come from the germline V gene. This CDR3 contains 13 residues. CDR3 region: CASSPPGVYEQYF. CDR3 nucleotide sequence: TGTGCCAGCAGCCCCCCCGGGGTCTACGAGCAGTACTTC.

This clone came up once. V and J are TRBV15 and TRBJ1-2, with D unresolved. This CDR3 region has 15 residues. The germline CDR1 and CDR2 sequences are LNHNV and YYDKDF (reference sequence). Deletions cut 0 bases from V and 4 bases from J, with 12 bases between. The CDR3 coding sequence is TGTGCCACCAGCAGAGATGGCAACAGTTTCTATGGCTACACCTTC. Its protein is CATSRDGNSFYGYTF.

V gene TRBV11-1 combines with J gene TRBJ2-1; 7 positions agree with TRBD1. Germline CDR1 SGHAT, CDR2 FQDESV (reference sequence). The V segment lost 5 bases and the J segment 4 bases; nucleotides outside the gene matches: 8. The CDR3 length is 15 residues. The CDR3 region has the DNA TGTGCCAGCAGCCCCATGACAGGGAAGTACAATGAGCAGTTCTTC. Translating it yields CASSPMTGKYNEQFF. The entire variable domain, with the rest obtained from reference TRBV11-1 and TRBJ2-1, is as follows: EAEVAQSPRYKITEKSQAVAFWCDPISGHATLYWYRQILGQGPELLVQFQDESVVDDSQLPKDRFSAERLKGVDSTLKIQPAELGDSAMYLCASSPMTGKYNEQFFGPGTRLTVL.

With respect to this clone: The same CDR3 arises from other DNA sequences in this sample as well. The V and J genes are TRBV5-4 and TRBJ2-1, with TRBD2 identical over 9 bases. The germline V gene encodes CDR1 SGHNT and CDR2 YYREEE (reference sequence). This CDR3 has 14 residues. V shed 0 bases and J 5 bases; nucleotides not matched to a gene: 0. CDR3 residues: CASSLASGNNEQFF. CDR3 nucleotides: TGTGCCAGCAGCTTGGCTAGCGGGAACAATGAGCAGTTCTTC.

The chain has TRBV5-1 and TRBJ2-1, with D maybe TRBD2 (6 bases). Per the germline V gene, CDR1 is SGHRS and CDR2 is YFSETQ. With 0 bases removed from V and 0 bases from J, the gap between germline ends came to 13 bases. This CDR3 contains 17 residues. The CDR3 is CASSLVASASSYNEQFF. CDR3 DNA: TGCGCCAGCAGCTTGGTAGCTAGCGCGAGCTCCTACAATGAGCAGTTCTTC.